This is a list of T cell receptor beta chains from one sample in a study of cytomegalovirus exposure and HLA in healthy donors. The method was immunoSEQ multiplex PCR; TCRdb's version includes in-frame clones alone and lacks a portion of them. The sample consists of around 130,000 clones, around 80% of them appearing once. The sequencing input was PBMCs. All receptors come from a woman under 30 in good health and CMV-seronegative. CDR3s include the opening cysteine and the closing phenylalanine or tryptophan. A D gene is named only where the DNA matches it firmly.

d_call	cdr3_length	j_call	v_call	cdr3_nt	cdr3_aa
TRBD1	16	TRBJ1-5	TRBV7-2	TGTGCCAGCAGCTTAGGGACAGGGGGCGGCAATCAGCCCCAGCATTTT	CASSLGTGGGNQPQHF
.	14	TRBJ1-3	TRBV7-9	TGTGCCAGCAGCGCCGCCGGTAGACTCGGCCACATATATTTT	CASSAAGRLGHIYF
TRBD1	18	TRBJ2-7	TRBV5-8	TGTGCCAGCAGCTTGCATGACGGACAGGGCCTTAACCCTTACGAGCAGTACTTC	CASSLHDGQGLNPYEQYF
.	13	TRBJ2-7	TRBV5-1	TGCGCCAGCAGCTTGGATGTCCTCTACGAGCAGTACTTC	CASSLDVLYEQYF
TRBD2	16	TRBJ2-1	TRBV29-1	TGCAGCGTTGACATCGGGGCGGGAGGGTCCTACAATGAGCAGTTCTTC	CSVDIGAGGSYNEQFF
.	14	TRBJ1-2	TRBV2	TGTGCCAGCAGTGCCATTGGACAGACCTTTGGCTACACCTTC	CASSAIGQTFGYTF
TRBD2	12	TRBJ2-1	TRBV6-1	TGTGCCACCGGACTAGCGGGAGATGAGCAGTTCTTC	CATGLAGDEQFF
TRBD1	14	TRBJ1-4	TRBV4-1	TGCGCCAGCAGCTTCAGGGGGCCCTATGAAAAACTGTTTTTT	CASSFRGPYEKLFF
TRBD1	14	TRBJ1-6	TRBV9	TGTGCCAGCAGTCAGGGGGCGTACAACTCACCCCTCCACTTT	CASSQGAYNSPLHF
.	14	TRBJ2-7	TRBV5-1	TGCGCCAGCAGCCCCATAGATTTCTATTACGAGCAGTACTTC	CASSPIDFYYEQYF
.	14	TRBJ1-4	TRBV10-1	TGCGCCAGCAGTGAGGGGGGTGCGGGAGAAAAACTGTTTTTT	CASSEGGAGEKLFF
TRBD1	14	TRBJ2-7	TRBV2	TGTGCCAGCAGCCGGGACAGGGGTACCTACGAGCAGTACTTC	CASSRDRGTYEQYF
.	16	TRBJ1-2	TRBV5-1	TGCGCCAGCAGCCCAGAGAGGGAAGGGATGTACTATGGCTACACCTTC	CASSPEREGMYYGYTF
TRBD1	13	TRBJ1-1	TRBV11-3	TGTGCCAGCAGCCCACAGGGGAGCACTGAAGCTTTCTTT	CASSPQGSTEAFF
.	14	TRBJ1-1	TRBV30	TGTGCCGTGGAGGGGAGGGAGGGACGGAATGAAGCTTTCTTT	CAVEGREGRNEAFF
.	15	TRBJ1-1	TRBV10-3	TGTGCCATCAGTGAGTCGGGGGGAATGAACACTGAAGCTTTCTTT	CAISESGGMNTEAFF
TRBD1	15	TRBJ2-1	TRBV6-1	TGTGCCAGCAGCGAGGGACAGGGGCCATACAATGAGCAGTTCTTC	CASSEGQGPYNEQFF
TRBD1	14	TRBJ1-5	TRBV7-2	TGTGCCAGCACCACCGACAGGGGGAATCAGCCCCAGCATTTT	CASTTDRGNQPQHF
.	11	TRBJ1-1	TRBV30	TGTGCCTGGGCGCTTAACACTGAAGCTTTCTTT	CAWALNTEAFF
TRBD1	18	TRBJ1-2	TRBV2	TGTGCCAGCAGTGAATGGGAGGTCGGGACAGCGCCTAACTATGGCTACACCTTC	CASSEWEVGTAPNYGYTF